This TCR beta chain emerged from a study of shared clonotypes between healthy human individuals. For the study at large: CD4 naive and CD4 memory each took three plates per donor, while CD8 naive took two and CD8 memory one.

Trimming took 3 bases from V and 4 from J, leaving 7 bases between them. Germline V CDR1 and CDR2: SGHAT, FQNNGV. This CDR3 has 13 residues. Some clones are missing from TCRdb's copy, which holds only in-frame ones; the method was immunoSEQ multiplex PCR. The sample lists some 1,400,000 clones, over 95% occurring once. A remark on this clone: Its target is not known.

Study results and limitations: Relative to clonotypes present in all four donors, those not shared had lower generation probabilities.

This clonotype was obtained from a young man in good health. The sequencing sample was made of naive CD4+ T cells sorted from blood. The subset is: CD45RA+ positively selected. V and J are TRBV11-2 and TRBJ2-1; D not certain. The CDR3 bases are TGTGCCAGCAGCTTGGCCCCGTACAATGAGCAGTTCTTC. As protein: CASSLAPYNEQFF.